This T cell receptor beta chain is drawn from a study of blood T cell repertoires in COVID-19. Study-level background: Some COVID-19 samples were acute and others convalescent; all came from the United States, Italy and Spain. Sources were T cells, B-cell-depleted T cells, or PBMCs; the material itself was cDNA or gDNA.

This CDR3 contains 19 residues. V was clipped by 4 bases and J by 7 bases; unmatched bases: 19. CDR1 is SGHVS, CDR2 FQNEAQ, per germline. While infection was still active, Seattle patients were enrolled and then followed longitudinally. Measured with immunoSEQ multiplex PCR; TCRdb has only the in-frame clones, and not every one. The repertoire holds 55,000 to 75,000 clones, with about 80% as singletons. This TCR came from a man older than 75 with COVID-19, enrolled during active disease. Sequencing input: peripheral blood. V is TRBV7-8 and J is TRBJ1-4; 9 bases match TRBD1. For the CDR3, the DNA is TGTGCCAGCAGCTCAAAACCCCCGGGGACAGGGAAGGAAGGTGAAAAACTGTTTTTT. This translates into CASSSKPPGTGKEGEKLFF. Drawing the rest from reference TRBV7-8 and TRBJ1-4, the complete variable domain is GAGVSQSPRYKVAKRGQDVALRCDPISGHVSLFWYQQALGQGPEFLTYFQNEAQLDKSGLPSDRFFAERPEGSVSTLKIQRTQQEDSAVYLCASSSKPPGTGKEGEKLFFGSGTQLSVL.